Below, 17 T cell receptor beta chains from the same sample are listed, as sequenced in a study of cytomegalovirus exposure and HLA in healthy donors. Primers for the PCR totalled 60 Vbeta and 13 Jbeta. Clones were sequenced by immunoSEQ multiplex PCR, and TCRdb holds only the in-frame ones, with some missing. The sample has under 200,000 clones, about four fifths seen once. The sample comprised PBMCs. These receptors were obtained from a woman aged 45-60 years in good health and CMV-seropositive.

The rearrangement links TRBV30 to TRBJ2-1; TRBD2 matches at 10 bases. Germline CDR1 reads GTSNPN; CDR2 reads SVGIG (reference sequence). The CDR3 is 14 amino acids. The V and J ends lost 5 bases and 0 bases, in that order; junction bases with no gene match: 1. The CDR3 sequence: CAWGLAASYNEQFF. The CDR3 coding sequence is TGTGCCTGGGGACTAGCGGCCTCCTACAATGAGCAGTTCTTC.

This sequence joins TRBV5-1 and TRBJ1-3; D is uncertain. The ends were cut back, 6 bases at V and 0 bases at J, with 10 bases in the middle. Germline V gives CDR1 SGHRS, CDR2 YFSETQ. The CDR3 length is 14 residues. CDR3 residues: CASTSDYSGNTIYF. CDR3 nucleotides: TGCGCCAGCACCTCAGATTACTCTGGAAACACCATATATTTT.

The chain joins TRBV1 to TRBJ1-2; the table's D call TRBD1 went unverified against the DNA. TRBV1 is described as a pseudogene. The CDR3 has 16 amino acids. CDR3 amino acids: CTSSARRDRRTYGYTF. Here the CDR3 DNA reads TGCACCAGCAGCGCTCGCCGGGACAGGCGCACCTATGGCTACACCTTC.

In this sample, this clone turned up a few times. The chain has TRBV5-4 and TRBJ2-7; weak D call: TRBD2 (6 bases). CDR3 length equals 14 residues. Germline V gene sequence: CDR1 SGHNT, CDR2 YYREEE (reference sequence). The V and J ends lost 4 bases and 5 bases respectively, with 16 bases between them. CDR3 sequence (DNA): TGTGCCAGCAGCCCGATCGGGGGTTGGAACGAGCAGTACTTC. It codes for CASSPIGGWNEQYF. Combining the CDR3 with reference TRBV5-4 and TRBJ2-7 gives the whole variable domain ETGVTQSPTHLIKTRGQQVTLRCSSQSGHNTVSWYQQALGQGPQFIFQYYREEENGRGNFPPRFSGLQFPNYSSELNVNALELDDSALYLCASSPIGGWNEQYFGPGTRLTVT.

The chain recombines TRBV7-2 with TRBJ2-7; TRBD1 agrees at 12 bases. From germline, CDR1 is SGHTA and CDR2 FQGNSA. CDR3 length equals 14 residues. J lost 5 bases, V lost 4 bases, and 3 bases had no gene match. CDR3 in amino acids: CASSWGQGANEQYF. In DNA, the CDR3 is TGTGCCAGCAGCTGGGGACAGGGGGCTAACGAGCAGTACTTC.

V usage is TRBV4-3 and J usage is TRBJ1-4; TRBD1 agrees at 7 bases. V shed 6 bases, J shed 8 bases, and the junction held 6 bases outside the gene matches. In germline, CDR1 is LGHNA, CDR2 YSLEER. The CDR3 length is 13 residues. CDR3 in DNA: TGCGCCAGCAGTAAGGGGGCTTGGGAAAAACTGTTTTTT. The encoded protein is CASSKGAWEKLFF.

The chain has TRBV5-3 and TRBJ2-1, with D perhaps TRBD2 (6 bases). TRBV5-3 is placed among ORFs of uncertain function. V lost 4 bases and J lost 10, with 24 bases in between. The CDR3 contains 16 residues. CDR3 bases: TGTGCCAGAAGCCACCACTCCGGGAGCGCCGAGGAAGAGCAGTTCTTC. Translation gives CARSHHSGSAEEEQFF.

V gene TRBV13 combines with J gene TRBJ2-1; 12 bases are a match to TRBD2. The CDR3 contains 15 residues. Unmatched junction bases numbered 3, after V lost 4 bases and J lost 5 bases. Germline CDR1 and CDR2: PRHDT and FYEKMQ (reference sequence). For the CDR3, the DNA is TGTGCCAGCAGCTCCCGACTAGCGGGGGACAATGAGCAGTTCTTC. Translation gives CASSSRLAGDNEQFF.

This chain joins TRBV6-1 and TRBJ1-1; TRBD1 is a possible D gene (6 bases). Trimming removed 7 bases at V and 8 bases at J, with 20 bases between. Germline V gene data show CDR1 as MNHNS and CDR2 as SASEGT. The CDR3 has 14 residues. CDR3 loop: CASIREGGWAEAFF. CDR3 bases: TGTGCCAGCATTAGAGAGGGGGGGTGGGCAGAAGCTTTCTTT.

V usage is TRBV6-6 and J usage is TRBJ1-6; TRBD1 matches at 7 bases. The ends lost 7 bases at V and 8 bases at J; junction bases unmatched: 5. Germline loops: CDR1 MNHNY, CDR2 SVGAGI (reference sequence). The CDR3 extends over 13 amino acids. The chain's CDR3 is CASKETGHSPLHF. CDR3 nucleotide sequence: TGTGCCAGCAAGGAGACAGGGCATTCACCCCTCCACTTT.

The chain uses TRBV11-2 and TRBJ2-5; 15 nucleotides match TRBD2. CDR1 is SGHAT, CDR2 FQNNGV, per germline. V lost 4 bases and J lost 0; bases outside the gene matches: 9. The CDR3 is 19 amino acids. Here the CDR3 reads CASSYGRGLAGGYQETQYF. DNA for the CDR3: TGTGCCAGCAGCTACGGCCGCGGACTAGCGGGAGGGTACCAAGAGACCCAGTACTTC.

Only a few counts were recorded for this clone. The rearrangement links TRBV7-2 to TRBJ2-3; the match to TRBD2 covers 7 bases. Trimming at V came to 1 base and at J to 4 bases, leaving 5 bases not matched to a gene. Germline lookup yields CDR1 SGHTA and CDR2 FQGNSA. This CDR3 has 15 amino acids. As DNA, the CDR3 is TGTGCCAGCAGCTTAGGGCGTCTAGCGGCAGATACGCAGTATTTT. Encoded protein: CASSLGRLAADTQYF.

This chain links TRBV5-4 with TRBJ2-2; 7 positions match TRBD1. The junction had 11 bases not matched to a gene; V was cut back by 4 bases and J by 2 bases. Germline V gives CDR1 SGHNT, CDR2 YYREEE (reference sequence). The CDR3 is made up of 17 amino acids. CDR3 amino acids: CASSGNTGQRNTGELFF. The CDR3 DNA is TGTGCCAGCAGCGGAAACACGGGACAGAGAAACACCGGGGAGCTGTTTTTT.

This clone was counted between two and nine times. For the CDR3, the DNA is TGTGCCAGCAGCTTACCGGGAGGGCCCTACGAGCAGTACTTC. Translated, it gives CASSLPGGPYEQYF. The chain employs TRBV11-1 and TRBJ2-7; 8 nucleotides agree with TRBD2. V shed 2 bases, J shed 2 bases, and the junction held 2 bases outside the gene matches. The CDR3 runs to 14 residues. Germline CDR1 reads SGHAT; CDR2 reads FQDESV (reference sequence). Full variable domain (remainder filled in from reference TRBV11-1 and TRBJ2-7): EAEVAQSPRYKITEKSQAVAFWCDPISGHATLYWYRQILGQGPELLVQFQDESVVDDSQLPKDRFSAERLKGVDSTLKIQPAELGDSAMYLCASSLPGGPYEQYFGPGTRLTVT.

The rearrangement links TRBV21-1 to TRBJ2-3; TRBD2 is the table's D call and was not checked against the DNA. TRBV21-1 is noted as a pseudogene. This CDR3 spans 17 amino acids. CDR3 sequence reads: CASSKNKPPKGTDTQYF. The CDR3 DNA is TGTGCCAGCAGCAAAAATAAACCTCCTAAAGGCACAGATACGCAGTATTTT.

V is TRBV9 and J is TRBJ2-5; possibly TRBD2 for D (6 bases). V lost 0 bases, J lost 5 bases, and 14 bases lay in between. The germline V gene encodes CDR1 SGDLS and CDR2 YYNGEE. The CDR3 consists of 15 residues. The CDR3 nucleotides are TGTGCCAGCAGCGTAGGCCCTCTTAGCGGTGAGACCCAGTACTTC. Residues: CASSVGPLSGETQYF.

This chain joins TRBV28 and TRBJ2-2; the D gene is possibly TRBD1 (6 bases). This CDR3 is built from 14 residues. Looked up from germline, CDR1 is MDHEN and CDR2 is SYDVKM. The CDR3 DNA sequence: TGTGCGCTAGGGGGAACTCTGAACACCGGGGAGCTGTTTTTT. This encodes CALGGTLNTGELFF.